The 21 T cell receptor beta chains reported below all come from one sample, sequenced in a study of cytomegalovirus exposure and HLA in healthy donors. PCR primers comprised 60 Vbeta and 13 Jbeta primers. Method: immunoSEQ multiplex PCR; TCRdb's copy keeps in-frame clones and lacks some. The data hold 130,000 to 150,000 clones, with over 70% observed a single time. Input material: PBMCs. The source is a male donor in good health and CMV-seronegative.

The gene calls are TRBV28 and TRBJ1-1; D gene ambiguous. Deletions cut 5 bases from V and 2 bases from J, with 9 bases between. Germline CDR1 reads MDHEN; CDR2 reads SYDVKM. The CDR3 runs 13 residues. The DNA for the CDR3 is TGTGCCAGCAGTCTAGGACTCAACACTGAAGCTTTCTTT. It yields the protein CASSLGLNTEAFF.

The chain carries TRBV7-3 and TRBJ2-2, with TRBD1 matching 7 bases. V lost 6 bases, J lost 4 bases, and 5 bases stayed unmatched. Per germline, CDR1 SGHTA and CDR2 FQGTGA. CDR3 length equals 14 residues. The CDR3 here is CASRKTGSTGELFF. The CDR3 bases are TGTGCCAGCAGGAAGACAGGGAGCACCGGGGAGCTGTTTTTT.

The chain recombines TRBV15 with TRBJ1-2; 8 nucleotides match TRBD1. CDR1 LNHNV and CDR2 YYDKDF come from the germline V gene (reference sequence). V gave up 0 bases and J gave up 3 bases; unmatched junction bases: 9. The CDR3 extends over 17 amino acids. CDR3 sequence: CATSREAGGVGDYGYTF. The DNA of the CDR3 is TGTGCCACCAGCAGAGAGGCAGGGGGCGTTGGAGACTATGGCTACACCTTC.

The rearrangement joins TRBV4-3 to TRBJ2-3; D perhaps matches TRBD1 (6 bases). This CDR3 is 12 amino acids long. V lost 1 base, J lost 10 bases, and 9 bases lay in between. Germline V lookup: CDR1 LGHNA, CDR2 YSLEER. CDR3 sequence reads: CASSQGQAAQYF. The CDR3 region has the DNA TGCGCCAGCAGCCAAGGACAGGCCGCGCAGTATTTT.

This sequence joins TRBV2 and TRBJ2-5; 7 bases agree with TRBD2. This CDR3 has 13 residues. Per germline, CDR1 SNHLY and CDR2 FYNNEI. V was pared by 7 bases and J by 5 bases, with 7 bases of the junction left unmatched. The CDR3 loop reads CASTGLPVETQYF. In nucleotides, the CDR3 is TGTGCCAGCACGGGACTACCCGTGGAGACCCAGTACTTC.

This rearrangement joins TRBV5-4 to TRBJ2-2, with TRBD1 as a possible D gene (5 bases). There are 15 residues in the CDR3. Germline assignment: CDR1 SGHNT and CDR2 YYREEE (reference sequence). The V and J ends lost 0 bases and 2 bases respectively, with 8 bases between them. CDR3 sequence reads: CASSLGQTNTGELFF. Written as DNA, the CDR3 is TGTGCCAGCAGCTTGGGACAGACCAACACCGGGGAGCTGTTTTTT.

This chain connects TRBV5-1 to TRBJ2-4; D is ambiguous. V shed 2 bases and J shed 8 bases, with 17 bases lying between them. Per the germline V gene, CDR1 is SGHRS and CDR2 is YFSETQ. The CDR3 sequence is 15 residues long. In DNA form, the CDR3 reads TGCGCCAGCAGCTTACTGGGCCGTGTCCGAGACATTCAGTACTTC. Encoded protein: CASSLLGRVRDIQYF.

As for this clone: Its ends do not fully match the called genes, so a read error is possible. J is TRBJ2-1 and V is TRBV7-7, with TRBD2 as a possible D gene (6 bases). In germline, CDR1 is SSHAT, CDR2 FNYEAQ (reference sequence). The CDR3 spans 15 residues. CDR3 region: CASSFGAGTYNEQFF. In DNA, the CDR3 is TGTGCTAGCAGCTTCGGGGCGGGAACCTACAATGAGCAGTTCTTC.

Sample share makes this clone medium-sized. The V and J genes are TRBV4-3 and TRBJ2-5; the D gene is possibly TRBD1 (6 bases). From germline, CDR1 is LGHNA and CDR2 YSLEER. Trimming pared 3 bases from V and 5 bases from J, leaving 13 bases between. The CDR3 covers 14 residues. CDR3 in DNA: TGCGCCAGCAGCCACACGACAGGAAGCGAGACCCAGTACTTC. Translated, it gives CASSHTTGSETQYF.

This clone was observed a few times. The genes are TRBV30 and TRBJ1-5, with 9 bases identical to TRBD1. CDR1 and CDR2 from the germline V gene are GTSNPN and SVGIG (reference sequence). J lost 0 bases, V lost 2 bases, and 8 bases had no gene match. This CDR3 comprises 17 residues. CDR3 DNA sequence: TGTGCCTGGAGTTTCGGGACAGGGTTGCGTAGCAATCAGCCCCAGCATTTT. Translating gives CAWSFGTGLRSNQPQHF.

CDR3 in amino acids: CASSQGLGINTGELFF. The CDR3 region has the DNA TGTGCCAGCAGCCAAGGACTCGGCATAAACACCGGGGAGCTGTTTTTT. The chain has TRBV9 and TRBJ2-2, with TRBD2 as a possible D gene (5 bases). Trimming cost V 4 bases and J 2 bases, with 15 bases left between them. Germline lookup yields CDR1 SGDLS and CDR2 YYNGEE. The CDR3 sequence is 16 residues long.

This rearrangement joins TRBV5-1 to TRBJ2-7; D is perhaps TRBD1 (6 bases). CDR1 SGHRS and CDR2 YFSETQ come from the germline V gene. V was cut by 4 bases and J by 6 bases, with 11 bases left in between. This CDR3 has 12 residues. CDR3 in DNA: TGCGCCAGCAGCCCCCAGGGGAGCGAGCAGTACTTC. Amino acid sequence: CASSPQGSEQYF.

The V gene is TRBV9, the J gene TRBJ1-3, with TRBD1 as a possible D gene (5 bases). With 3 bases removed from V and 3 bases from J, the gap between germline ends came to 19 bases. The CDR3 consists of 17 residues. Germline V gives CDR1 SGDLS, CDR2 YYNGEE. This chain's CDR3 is CASSARPRGRFGNTIYF. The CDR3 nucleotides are TGTGCCAGCAGCGCCCGACCTAGGGGTAGGTTTGGAAACACCATATATTTT.

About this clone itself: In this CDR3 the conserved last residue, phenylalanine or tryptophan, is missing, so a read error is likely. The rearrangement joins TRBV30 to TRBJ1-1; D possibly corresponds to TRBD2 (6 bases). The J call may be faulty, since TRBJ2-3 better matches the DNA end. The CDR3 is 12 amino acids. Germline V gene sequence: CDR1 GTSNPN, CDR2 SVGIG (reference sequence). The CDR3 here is CAWRTGTYVQYL. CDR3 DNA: TGTGCCTGGCGGACCGGGACTTATGTTCAGTATCTT.

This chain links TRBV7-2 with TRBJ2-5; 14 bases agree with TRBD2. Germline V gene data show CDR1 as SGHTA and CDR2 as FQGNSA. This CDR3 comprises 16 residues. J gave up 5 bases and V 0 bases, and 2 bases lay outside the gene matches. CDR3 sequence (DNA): TGTGCCAGCAGCTTAGCGACTAGCGGGGGGGCGGAGACCCAGTACTTC. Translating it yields CASSLATSGGAETQYF.

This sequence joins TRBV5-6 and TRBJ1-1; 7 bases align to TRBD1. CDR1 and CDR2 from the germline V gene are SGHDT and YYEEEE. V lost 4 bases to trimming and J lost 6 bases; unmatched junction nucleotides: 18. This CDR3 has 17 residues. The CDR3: CASSNRQGSRFSPEAFF. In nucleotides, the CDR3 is TGTGCCAGCAGCAATAGACAGGGCTCTCGGTTCAGCCCTGAAGCTTTCTTT.

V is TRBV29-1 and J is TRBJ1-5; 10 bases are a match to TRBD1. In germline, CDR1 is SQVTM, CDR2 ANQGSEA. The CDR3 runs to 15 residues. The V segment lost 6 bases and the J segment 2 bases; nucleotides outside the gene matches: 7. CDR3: CSVPTGTGGNQPQHF. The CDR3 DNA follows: TGCAGCGTCCCCACCGGGACAGGGGGCAATCAGCCCCAGCATTTT.

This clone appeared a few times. CDR3 in amino acids: CSAPTTAEAFF. Written as DNA, the CDR3 is TGCAGTGCCCCGACGACAGCGGAAGCTTTCTTT. The rearrangement uses TRBV20-1 and TRBJ1-1, with a possible D match to TRBD1 (5 bases). Germline V lookup: CDR1 DFQATT, CDR2 SNEGSKA (reference sequence). CDR3 length: 11 amino acids. With 6 bases removed from V and 8 bases from J, the gap between germline ends came to 13 bases.

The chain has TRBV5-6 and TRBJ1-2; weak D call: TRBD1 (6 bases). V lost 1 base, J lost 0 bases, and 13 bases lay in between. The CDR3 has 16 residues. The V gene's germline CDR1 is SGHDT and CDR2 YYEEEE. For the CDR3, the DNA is TGTGCCAGCAGCTTGATGACAGGTCAACCTAACTATGGCTACACCTTC. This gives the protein CASSLMTGQPNYGYTF.

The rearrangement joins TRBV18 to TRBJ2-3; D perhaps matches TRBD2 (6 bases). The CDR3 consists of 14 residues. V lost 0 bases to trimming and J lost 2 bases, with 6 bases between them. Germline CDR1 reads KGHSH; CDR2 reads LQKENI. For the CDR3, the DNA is TGTGCCAGCTCACCACCGCGGGACACAGATACGCAGTATTTT. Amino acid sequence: CASSPPRDTDTQYF.

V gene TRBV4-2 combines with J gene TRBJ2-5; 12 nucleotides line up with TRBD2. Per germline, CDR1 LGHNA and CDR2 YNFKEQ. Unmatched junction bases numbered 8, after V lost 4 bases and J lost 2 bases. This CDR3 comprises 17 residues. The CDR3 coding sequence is TGTGCCAGCAGCCGAGGACTAGCGGGACGAGAGCAAGAGACCCAGTACTTC. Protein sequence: CASSRGLAGREQETQYF.